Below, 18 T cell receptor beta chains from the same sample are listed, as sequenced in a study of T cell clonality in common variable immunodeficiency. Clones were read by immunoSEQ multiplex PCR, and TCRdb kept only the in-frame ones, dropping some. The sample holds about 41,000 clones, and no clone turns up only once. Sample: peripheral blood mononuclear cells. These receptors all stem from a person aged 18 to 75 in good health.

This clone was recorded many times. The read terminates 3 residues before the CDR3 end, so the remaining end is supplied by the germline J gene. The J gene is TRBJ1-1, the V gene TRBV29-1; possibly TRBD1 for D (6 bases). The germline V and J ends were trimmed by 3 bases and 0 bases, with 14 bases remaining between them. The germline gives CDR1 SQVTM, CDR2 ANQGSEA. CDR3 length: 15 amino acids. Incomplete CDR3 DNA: TGCAGCGTTGATGGCAGGGGAATCATGAACACTGAA. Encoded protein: CSVDGRGIMNTE. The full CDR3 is CSVDGRGIMNTEAFF.

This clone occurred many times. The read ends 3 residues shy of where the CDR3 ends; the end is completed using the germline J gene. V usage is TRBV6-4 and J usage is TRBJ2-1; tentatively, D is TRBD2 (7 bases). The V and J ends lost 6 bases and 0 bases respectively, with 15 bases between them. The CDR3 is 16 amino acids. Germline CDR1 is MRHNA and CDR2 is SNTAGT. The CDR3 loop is CASSAQGGSSYNEQFF. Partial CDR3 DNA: TGTGCCAGCAGCGCACAGGGAGGGAGCTCCTACAATGAG.

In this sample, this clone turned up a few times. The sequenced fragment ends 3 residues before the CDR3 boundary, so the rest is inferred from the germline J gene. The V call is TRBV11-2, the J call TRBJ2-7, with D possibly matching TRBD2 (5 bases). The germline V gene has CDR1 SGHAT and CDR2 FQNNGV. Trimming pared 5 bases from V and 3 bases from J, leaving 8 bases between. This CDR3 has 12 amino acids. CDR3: CASSPAGYEQYF. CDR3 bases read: TGTGCCAGCAGCCCGGCGGGCTACGAG.

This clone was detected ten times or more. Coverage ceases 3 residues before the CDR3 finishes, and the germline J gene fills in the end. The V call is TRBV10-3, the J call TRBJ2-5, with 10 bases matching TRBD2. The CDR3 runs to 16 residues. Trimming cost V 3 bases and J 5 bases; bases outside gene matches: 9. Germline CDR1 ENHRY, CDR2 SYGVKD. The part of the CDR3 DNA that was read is TGTGCCATCAGTGAATCCAGCGGGAGGGGGGGGGAGACC. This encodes CAISESSGRGGET. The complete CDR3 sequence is CAISESSGRGGETQYF.

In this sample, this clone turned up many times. The covered CDR3 bases are TGTGCCATCAGTGGAAGGCAGGGAGAGGGTGGC. Translating it yields CAISGRQGEGG. In full, the CDR3 reads CAISGRQGEGGYTF. The J gene is TRBJ1-2, the V gene TRBV10-3; perhaps TRBD1 as D (5 bases). The CDR3 extends 3 residues past the end of the read, so its final part is completed from the germline J gene. The CDR3 sequence is 14 residues long. Trimming removed 4 bases at V and 7 bases at J, with 16 bases between. CDR1 and CDR2 (germline): ENHRY, SYGVKD.

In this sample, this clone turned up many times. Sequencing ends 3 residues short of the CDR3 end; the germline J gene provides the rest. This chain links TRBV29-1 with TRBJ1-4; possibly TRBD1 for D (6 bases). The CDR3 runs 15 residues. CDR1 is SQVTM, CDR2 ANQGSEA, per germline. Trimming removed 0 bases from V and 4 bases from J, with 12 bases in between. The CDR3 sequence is CSVEEIRTDNEKLFF. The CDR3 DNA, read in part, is TGCAGCGTTGAAGAGATTCGGACAGATAATGAAAAA.

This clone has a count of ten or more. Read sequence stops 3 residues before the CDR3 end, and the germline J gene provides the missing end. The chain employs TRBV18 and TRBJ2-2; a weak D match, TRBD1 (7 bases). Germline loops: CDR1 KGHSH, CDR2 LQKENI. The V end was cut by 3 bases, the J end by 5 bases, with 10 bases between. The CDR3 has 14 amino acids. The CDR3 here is CASSPRGQTGELFF. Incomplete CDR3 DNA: TGTGCCAGCTCACCGCGGGGACAGACCGGGGAG.

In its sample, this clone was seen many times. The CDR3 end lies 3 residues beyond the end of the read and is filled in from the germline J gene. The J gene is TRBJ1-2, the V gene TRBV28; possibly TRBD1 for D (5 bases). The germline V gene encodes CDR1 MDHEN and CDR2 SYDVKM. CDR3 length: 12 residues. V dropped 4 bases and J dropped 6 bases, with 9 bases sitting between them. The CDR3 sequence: CASSSGQNGYTF. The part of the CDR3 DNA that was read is TGTGCCAGCAGTTCAGGGCAGAATGGC.

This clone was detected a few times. The CDR3 here is CASGSGLRLGEQYF. Incomplete CDR3 DNA: TGCGCCAGCGGATCAGGGCTCCGCCTGGGCGAG. The genes are TRBV5-1 and TRBJ2-7; D perhaps matches TRBD1 (5 bases). The read gets to within 3 residues of the CDR3 end, and the germline J gene fills in the rest. The CDR3 has 14 residues. V lost 7 bases, J lost 6 bases, and 20 bases lay in between. The germline CDR1 and CDR2 sequences are SGHRS and YFSETQ.

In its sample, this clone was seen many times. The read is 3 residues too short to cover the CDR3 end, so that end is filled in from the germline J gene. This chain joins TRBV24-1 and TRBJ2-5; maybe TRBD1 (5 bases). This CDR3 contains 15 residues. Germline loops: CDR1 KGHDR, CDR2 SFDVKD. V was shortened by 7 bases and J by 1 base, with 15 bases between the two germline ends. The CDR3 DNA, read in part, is TGTGCCACCAGCCAAAAGGGGATCCGCCAAGAGACC. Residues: CATSQKGIRQET. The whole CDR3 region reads CATSQKGIRQETQYF.

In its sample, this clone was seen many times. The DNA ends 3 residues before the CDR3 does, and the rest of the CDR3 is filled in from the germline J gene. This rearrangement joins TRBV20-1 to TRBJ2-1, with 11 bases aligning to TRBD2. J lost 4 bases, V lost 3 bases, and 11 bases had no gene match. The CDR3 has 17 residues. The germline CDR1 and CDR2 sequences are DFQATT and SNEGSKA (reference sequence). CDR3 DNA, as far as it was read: TGCAGTGCTAGTGACCCTAGACTAGCGGGACGGTACAATGAG. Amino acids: CSASDPRLAGRYNE. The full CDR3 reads CSASDPRLAGRYNEQFF.

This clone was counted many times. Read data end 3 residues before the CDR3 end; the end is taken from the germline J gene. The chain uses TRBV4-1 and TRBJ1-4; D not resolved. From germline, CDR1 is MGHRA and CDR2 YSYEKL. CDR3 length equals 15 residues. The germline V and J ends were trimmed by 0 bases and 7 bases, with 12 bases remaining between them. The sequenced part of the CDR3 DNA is TGCGCCAGCAGCCAAGATCTCTACCCAGGTGAAAAA. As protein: CASSQDLYPGEK. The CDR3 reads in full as CASSQDLYPGEKLFF.

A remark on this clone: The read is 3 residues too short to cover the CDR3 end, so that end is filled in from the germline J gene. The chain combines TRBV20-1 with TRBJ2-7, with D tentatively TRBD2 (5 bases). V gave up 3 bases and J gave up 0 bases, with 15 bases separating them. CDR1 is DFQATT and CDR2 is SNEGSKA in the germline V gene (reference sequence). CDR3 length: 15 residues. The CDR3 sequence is CSASDTSRGSYEQYF. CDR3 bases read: TGCAGTGCTAGTGATACTTCTCGGGGCTCCTACGAG.

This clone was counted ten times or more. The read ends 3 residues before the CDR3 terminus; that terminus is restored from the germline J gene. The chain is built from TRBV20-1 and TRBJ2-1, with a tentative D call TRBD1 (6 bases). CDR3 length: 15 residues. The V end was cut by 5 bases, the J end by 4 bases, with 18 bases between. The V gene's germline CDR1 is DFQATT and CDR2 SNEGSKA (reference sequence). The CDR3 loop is CSAPLIGTYYNEQFF. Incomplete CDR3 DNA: TGCAGTGCTCCTCTAATCGGGACATATTACAATGAG.

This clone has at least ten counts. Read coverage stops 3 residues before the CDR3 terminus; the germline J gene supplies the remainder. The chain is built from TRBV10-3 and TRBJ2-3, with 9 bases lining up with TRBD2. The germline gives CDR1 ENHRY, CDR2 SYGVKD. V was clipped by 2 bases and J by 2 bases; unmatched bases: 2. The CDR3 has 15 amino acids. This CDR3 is CAISEPSGNTDTQYF. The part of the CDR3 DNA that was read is TGTGCCATCAGTGAGCCTAGCGGGAACACAGATACG.

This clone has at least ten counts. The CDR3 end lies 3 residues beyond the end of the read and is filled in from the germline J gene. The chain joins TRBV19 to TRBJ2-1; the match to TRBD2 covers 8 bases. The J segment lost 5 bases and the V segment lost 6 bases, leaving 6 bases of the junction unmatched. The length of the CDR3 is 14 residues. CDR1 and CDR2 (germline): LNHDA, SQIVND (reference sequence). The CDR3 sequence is CASSQLADHNEQFF. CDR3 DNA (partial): TGTGCCAGTAGCCAACTAGCGGACCACAATGAG.

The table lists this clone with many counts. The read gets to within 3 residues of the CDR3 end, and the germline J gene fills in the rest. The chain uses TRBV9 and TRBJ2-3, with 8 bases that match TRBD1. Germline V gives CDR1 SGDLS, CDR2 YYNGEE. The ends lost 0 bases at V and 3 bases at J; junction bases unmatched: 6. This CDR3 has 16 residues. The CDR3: CASSVVGRGLTDTQYF. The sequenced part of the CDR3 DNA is TGTGCCAGCAGCGTAGTGGGCAGGGGGCTAACAGATACG.

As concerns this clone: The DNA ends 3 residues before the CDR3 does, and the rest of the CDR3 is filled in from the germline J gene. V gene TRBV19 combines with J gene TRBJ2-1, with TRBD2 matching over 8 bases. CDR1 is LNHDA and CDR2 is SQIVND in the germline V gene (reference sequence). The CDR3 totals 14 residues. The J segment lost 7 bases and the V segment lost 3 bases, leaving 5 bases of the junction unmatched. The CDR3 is CASSIGSGINEQFF. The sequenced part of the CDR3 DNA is TGTGCCAGTAGTATCGGTAGCGGGATTAATGAG.